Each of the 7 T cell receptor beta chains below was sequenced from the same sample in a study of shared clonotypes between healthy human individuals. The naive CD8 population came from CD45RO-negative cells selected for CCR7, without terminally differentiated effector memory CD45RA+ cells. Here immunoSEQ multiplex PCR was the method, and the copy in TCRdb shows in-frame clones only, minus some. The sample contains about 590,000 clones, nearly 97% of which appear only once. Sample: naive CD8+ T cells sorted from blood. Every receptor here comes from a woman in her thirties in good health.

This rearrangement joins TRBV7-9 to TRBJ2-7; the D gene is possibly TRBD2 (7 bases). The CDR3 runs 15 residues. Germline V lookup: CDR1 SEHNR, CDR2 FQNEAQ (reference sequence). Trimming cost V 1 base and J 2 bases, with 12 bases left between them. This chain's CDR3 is CASSLGGGAPYEQYF. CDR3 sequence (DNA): TGTGCCAGCAGCTTAGGAGGGGGGGCCCCCTACGAGCAGTACTTC.

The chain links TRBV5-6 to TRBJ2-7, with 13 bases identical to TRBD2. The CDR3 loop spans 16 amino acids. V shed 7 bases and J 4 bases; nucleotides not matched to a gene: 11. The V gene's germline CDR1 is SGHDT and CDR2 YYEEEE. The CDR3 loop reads CASSTGTSGMMYEQYF. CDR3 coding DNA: TGTGCCAGCTCCACGGGGACTAGCGGGATGATGTACGAGCAGTACTTC.

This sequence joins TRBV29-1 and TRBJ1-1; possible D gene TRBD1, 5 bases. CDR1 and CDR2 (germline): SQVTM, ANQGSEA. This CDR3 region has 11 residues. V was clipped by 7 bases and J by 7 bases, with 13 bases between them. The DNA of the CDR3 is TGCAGCGCAAAAAGTAGGGGTGAAGCTTTCTTT. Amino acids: CSAKSRGEAFF.

The CDR3 DNA follows: TGTGCCAGCAGTTACTCGACCGGGACAGGGGCTGGCTACACCTTC. This codes for CASSYSTGTGAGYTF. V and J are TRBV6-6 and TRBJ1-2, with 10 nucleotides matching TRBD1. The CDR3 is 15 amino acids. Germline-derived CDR1 and CDR2 are MNHNY and SVGAGI (reference sequence). V was pared by 0 bases and J by 7 bases, with 5 bases of the junction left unmatched.

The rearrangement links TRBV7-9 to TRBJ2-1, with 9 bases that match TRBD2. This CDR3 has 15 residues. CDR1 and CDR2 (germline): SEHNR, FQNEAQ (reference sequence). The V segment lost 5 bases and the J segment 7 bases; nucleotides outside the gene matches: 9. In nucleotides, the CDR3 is TGTGCCAGCAGCCACAGCGGGAGGAAGGGAAATGAGCAGTTCTTC. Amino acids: CASSHSGRKGNEQFF.

The CDR3 bases are TGCGCCAGCAGCTTTTGGGGGGAAAAGTACGAGCAGTACTTC. This gives the protein CASSFWGEKYEQYF. The V gene is TRBV5-1, the J gene TRBJ2-7, with D maybe TRBD2 (6 bases). This CDR3 has 14 residues. CDR1 is SGHRS and CDR2 is YFSETQ in the germline V gene. Deletions cut 2 bases from V and 4 bases from J, with 13 bases between.

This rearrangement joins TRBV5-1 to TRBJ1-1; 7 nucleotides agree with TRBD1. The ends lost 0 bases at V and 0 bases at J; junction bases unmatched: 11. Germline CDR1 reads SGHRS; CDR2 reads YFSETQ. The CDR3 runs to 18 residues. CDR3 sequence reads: CASSLEMSGTDMNTEAFF. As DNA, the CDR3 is TGCGCCAGCAGCTTGGAAATGTCTGGGACAGACATGAACACTGAAGCTTTCTTT. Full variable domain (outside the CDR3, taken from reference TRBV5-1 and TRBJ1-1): KAGVTQTPRYLIKTRGQQVTLSCSPISGHRSVSWYQQTPGQGLQFLFEYFSETQRNKGNFPGRFSGRQFSNSRSEMNVSTLELGDSALYLCASSLEMSGTDMNTEAFFGQGTRLTVV.